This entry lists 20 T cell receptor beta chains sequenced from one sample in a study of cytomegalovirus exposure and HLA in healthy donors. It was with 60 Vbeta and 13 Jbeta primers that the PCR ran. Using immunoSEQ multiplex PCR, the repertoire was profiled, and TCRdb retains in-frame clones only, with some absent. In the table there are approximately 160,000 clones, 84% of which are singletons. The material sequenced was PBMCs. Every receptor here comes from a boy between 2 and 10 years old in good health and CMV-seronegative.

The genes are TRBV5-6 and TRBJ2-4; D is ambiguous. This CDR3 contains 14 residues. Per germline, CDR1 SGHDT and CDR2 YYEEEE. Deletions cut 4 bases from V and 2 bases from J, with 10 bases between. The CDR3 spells CASSARSTKNIQYF. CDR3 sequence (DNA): TGTGCCAGCAGCGCGAGAAGTACCAAAAACATTCAGTACTTC. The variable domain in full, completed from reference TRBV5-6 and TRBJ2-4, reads DAGVTQSPTHLIKTRGQQVTLRCSPKSGHDTVSWYQQALGQGPQFIFQYYEEEERQRGNFPDRFSGHQFPNYSSELNVNALLLGDSALYLCASSARSTKNIQYFGAGTRLSVL.

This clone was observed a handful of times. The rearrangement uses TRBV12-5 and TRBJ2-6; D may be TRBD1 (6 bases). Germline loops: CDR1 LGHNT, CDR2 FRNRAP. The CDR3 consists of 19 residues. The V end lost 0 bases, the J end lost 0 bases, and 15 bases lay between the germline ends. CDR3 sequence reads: CASGLVRQESLSGANVLTF. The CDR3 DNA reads TGTGCTAGTGGTTTGGTACGACAGGAGTCCCTCTCTGGGGCCAACGTCCTGACTTTC.

The CDR3 region has the DNA TGTGCCAGTAGTATAAAGGGGAAATCCTACAATGAGCAGTTCTTC. Its protein product is CASSIKGKSYNEQFF. The V gene is TRBV19, the J gene TRBJ2-1; possible D gene TRBD1, 5 bases. V lost 2 bases and J lost 1, with 9 bases in between. There are 15 residues in the CDR3. The germline V gene encodes CDR1 LNHDA and CDR2 SQIVND (reference sequence).

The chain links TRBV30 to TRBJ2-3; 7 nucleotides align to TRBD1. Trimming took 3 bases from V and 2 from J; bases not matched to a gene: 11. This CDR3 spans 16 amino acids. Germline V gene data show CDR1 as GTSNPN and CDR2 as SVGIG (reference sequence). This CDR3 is CAWRGLGQAYTDTQYF. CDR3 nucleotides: TGTGCCTGGAGGGGTCTTGGACAGGCCTACACAGATACGCAGTATTTT.

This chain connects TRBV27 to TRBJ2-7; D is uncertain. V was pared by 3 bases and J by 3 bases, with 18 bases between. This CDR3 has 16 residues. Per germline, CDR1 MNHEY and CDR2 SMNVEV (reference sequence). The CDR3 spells CASSFRRGVRLYEQYF. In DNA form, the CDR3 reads TGTGCCAGCAGTTTTAGGAGAGGTGTCAGACTCTACGAGCAGTACTTC.

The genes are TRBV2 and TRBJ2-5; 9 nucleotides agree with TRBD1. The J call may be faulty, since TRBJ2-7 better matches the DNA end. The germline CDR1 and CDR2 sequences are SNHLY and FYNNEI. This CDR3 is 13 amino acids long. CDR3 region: CARRQGVTYEQYF. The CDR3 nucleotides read TGTGCCAGAAGACAGGGGGTTACCTACGAGCAGTACTTC.

CDR3 sequence: CASSRSGSWENTQYF. In DNA form, the CDR3 reads TGTGCCAGCAGCCGTAGCGGGAGCTGGGAAAATACGCAGTATTTT. This rearrangement joins TRBV6-5 to TRBJ2-3, with 9 bases matching TRBD2. This CDR3 has 15 residues. The germline V gene has CDR1 MNHEY and CDR2 SVGAGI. The ends lost 6 bases at V and 7 bases at J; junction bases unmatched: 11.

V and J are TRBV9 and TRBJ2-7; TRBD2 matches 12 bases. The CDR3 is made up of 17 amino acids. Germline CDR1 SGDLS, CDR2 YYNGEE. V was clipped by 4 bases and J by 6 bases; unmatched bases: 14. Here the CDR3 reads CASSPHPTSGRLGEQYF. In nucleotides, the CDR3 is TGTGCCAGCAGCCCGCACCCCACTAGCGGGAGGTTGGGCGAGCAGTACTTC. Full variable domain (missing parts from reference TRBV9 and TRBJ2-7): DSGVTQTPKHLITATGQRVTLRCSPRSGDLSVYWYQQSLDQGLQFLIQYYNGEERAKGNILERFSAQQFPDLHSELNLSSLELGDSALYFCASSPHPTSGRLGEQYFGPGTRLTVT.

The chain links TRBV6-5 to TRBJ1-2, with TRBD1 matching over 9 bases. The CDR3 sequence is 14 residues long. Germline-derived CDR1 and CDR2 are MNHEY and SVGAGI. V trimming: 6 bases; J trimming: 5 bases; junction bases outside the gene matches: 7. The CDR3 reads CASSWTGEGYGYTF. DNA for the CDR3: TGTGCCAGCAGCTGGACAGGGGAGGGGTATGGCTACACCTTC.

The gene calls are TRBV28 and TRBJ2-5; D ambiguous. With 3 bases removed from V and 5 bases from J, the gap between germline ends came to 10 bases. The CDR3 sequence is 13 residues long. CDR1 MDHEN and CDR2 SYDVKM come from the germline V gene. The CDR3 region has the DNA TGTGCCAGCAGTTTCTCCCGGTATGAGACCCAGTACTTC. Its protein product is CASSFSRYETQYF.

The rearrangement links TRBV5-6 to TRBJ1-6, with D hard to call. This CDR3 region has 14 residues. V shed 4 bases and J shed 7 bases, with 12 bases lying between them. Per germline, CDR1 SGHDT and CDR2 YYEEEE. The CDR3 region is CASSLPRMNSPLHF. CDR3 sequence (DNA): TGTGCCAGCAGCCTCCCCAGGATGAATTCACCCCTCCACTTT.

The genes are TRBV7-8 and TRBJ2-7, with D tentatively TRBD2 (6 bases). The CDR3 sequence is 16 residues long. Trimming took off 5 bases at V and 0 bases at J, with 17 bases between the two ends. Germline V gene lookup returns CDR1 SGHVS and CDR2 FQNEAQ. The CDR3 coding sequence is TGTGCCAGCAGCCTCGCAACGGGACTCAGCTCCTACGAGCAGTACTTC. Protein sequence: CASSLATGLSSYEQYF.

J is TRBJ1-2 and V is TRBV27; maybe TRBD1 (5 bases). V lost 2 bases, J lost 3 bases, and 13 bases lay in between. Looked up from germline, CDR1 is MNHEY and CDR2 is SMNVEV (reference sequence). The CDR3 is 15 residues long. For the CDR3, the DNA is TGTGCCAGCAGTTTAGGGGTCGGGGGACACTATGGCTACACCTTC. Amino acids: CASSLGVGGHYGYTF.

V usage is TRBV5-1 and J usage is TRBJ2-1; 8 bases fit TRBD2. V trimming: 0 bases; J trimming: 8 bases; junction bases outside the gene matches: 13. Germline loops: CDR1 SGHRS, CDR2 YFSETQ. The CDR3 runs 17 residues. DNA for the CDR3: TGCGCCAGCAGCTTGGAGGTGGGGGGAATAGCGGGACATGAGCAGTTCTTC. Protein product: CASSLEVGGIAGHEQFF.

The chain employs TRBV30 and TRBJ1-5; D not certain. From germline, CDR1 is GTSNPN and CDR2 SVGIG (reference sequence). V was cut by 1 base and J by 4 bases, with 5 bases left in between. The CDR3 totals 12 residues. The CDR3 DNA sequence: TGTGCCTGGAGTGCCGTTAATCAGCCCCAGCATTTT. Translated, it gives CAWSAVNQPQHF.

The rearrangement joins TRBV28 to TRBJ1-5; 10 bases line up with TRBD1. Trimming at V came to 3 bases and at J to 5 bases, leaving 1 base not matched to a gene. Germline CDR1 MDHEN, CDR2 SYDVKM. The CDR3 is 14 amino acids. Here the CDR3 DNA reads TGTGCCAGCAGTTTGACAGGGGGCTATCAGCCCCAGCATTTT. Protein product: CASSLTGGYQPQHF.

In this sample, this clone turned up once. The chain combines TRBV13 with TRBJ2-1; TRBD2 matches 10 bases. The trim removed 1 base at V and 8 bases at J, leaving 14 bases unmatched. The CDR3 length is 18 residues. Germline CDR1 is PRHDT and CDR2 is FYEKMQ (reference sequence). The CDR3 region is CASSLVAVWSSGGHEQFF. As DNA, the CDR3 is TGTGCCAGCAGCTTAGTAGCTGTATGGTCTAGCGGGGGCCATGAGCAGTTCTTC.

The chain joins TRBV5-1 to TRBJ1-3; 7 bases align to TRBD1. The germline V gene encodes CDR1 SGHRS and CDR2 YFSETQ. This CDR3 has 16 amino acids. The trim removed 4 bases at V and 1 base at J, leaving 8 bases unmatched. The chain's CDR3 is CASSPVTGTSGNTIYF. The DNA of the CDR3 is TGCGCCAGCAGCCCCGTGACAGGGACATCTGGAAACACCATATATTTT.

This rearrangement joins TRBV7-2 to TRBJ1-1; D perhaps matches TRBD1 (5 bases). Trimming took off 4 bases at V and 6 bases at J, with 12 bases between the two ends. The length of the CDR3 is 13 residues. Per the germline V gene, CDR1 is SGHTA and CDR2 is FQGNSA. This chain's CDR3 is CASSWDLLSEAFF. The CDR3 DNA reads TGTGCCAGCAGCTGGGACTTATTGTCTGAAGCTTTCTTT.

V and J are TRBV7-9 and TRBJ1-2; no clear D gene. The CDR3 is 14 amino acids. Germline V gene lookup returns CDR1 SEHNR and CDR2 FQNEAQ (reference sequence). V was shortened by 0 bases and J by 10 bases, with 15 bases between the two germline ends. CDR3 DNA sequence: TGTGCCAGCAGCTTAGCGACCAGCGAAAACGACTACACCTTC. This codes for CASSLATSENDYTF.